Below are 2 T cell receptor beta chains sequenced from a single sample in a study of cytomegalovirus exposure and HLA in healthy donors. PCR used 60 Vbeta primers and 13 Jbeta primers. Repertoires were generated with immunoSEQ multiplex PCR, while TCRdb's copy carries only in-frame clones and drops some. Among 150,000 or so clones, 70% to 90% were seen once, and the ten largest hold about 9.3%. Sequenced material: PBMCs. Receptors originate from a man aged 18-30 years in good health and CMV-seropositive.

In this sample, this clone turned up a few times. The chain employs TRBV6-5 and TRBJ1-1; 7 bases are shared with TRBD1. The CDR3 has 13 amino acids. Germline V CDR1 and CDR2: MNHEY, SVGAGI. With V trimmed by 6 bases and J by 3 bases, 4 bases remained unmatched. CDR3: CASRVRGDTEAFF. The CDR3 region has the DNA TGTGCCAGCAGGGTCAGGGGGGACACTGAAGCTTTCTTT.

The V and J genes are TRBV4-3 and TRBJ1-2; TRBD1 is a possible D gene (5 bases). Trimming removed 4 bases at V and 8 bases at J, with 17 bases between. The germline gives CDR1 LGHNA, CDR2 YSLEER. The CDR3 contains 14 residues. The CDR3 DNA reads TGCGCCAGCAGCCCTTACCGGCAGGGAGGCGGCTACACCTTC. This encodes CASSPYRQGGGYTF.